This record looks at one TCR beta chain sequence and its context. Its target is not known. Using immunoSEQ multiplex PCR, the repertoire was profiled, and TCRdb retains in-frame clones only, with some absent. The table includes roughly 72,000 clones, 81% detected once. The sample belongs to a study of OX40 agonist ivuxolimab in advanced cancers. The CDR3 runs 18 residues. The V and J ends lost 2 bases and 3 bases, in that order; junction bases with no gene match: 11. The V gene's germline CDR1 is SGHAT and CDR2 FQDESV (reference sequence). Notes on the study in general: Average numbers of expanded clones were greater in CD8+ T cells than in CD4+.

The sequencing used CD4+ or CD8+ T cells sorted from blood, collected in a trial of the OX40 agonist ivuxolimab. This TCR derives from an adult with an advanced solid tumor such as melanoma, head and neck, liver or kidney cancer. V usage is TRBV11-1 and J usage is TRBJ2-7, with 12 bases lining up with TRBD2. The CDR3 loop reads CASSLTGASGGAIYEQYF. CDR3 nucleotide sequence: TGTGCCAGCAGCTTAACAGGGGCTAGCGGGGGGGCCATCTACGAGCAGTACTTC.